This passage covers 9 T cell receptor beta chains from one sample sequenced in a study of blood T cell repertoires in COVID-19. Clones were sequenced by immunoSEQ multiplex PCR, and TCRdb holds only the in-frame ones, with some missing. The repertoire holds about 90,000 clones, with about 86% as singletons. Sequencing was done on a sample of peripheral blood. These receptors originate from a man older than 75 with active or convalescent COVID-19.

This clone rates as medium-sized (0.01 to 0.1%). The V call is TRBV7-8, the J call TRBJ2-7; TRBD2 is a possible D gene (6 bases). The CDR3 runs to 12 residues. Germline lookup yields CDR1 SGHVS and CDR2 FQNEAQ. Between the trimmed V and J ends, which lost 6 bases and 3 bases, there was a span of 9 bases. For the CDR3, the DNA is TGTGCCAGCAGTCGGGACTTCTACGAGCAGTACTTC. It codes for CASSRDFYEQYF.

This chain uses TRBV21-1 with TRBJ1-2. TRBV21-1 has pseudogene status. This CDR3 has 13 residues. This CDR3 is CASSNAWGVGYTF. CDR3 nucleotides: TGTGCCAGCAGCAACGCCTGGGGGGTTGGCTACACCTTC.

This clone has just one count. J is TRBJ1-1 and V is TRBV4-2, with 7 bases aligning to TRBD1. The V gene end was trimmed by 3 bases and the J gene end by 0 bases; junction bases not matched to a gene: 1. The CDR3 extends over 14 amino acids. The germline CDR1 and CDR2 sequences are LGHNA and YNFKEQ. CDR3 coding DNA: TGTGCCAGCAGCCAGGACAGGATGAACACTGAAGCTTTCTTT. Translated: CASSQDRMNTEAFF.

The J gene is TRBJ1-4, the V gene TRBV28; the D is unclear. V lost 3 bases and J 0 bases, leaving 11 bases between the germline ends. Germline V gives CDR1 MDHEN, CDR2 SYDVKM. This CDR3 is 16 amino acids long. Here the CDR3 reads CASSLPGMTTNEKLFF. The CDR3 region has the DNA TGTGCCAGCAGTTTGCCCGGGATGACAACTAATGAAAAACTGTTTTTT. The variable domain in full, completed from reference TRBV28 and TRBJ1-4, reads DVKVTQSSRYLVKRTGEKVFLECVQDMDHENMFWYRQDPGLGLRLIYFSYDVKMKEKGDIPEGYSVSREKKERFSLILESASTNQTSMYLCASSLPGMTTNEKLFFGSGTQLSVL.

This rearrangement joins TRBV6-2 or TRBV6-3 to TRBJ1-6; D remains ambiguous. Germline values: CDR1 MNHEY, CDR2 SVGEGT. This CDR3 contains 12 residues. Trimming took off 5 bases at V and 9 bases at J, with 8 bases between the two ends. DNA of the CDR3: TGTGCCAGCAGTCGCCAGATTTCACCCCTCCACTTT. It is translated as CASSRQISPLHF.

In this sample, this clone turned up a few times. The genes are TRBV19 and TRBJ2-7; D remains unclear. Trimming removed 4 bases from V and 4 bases from J, with 5 bases in between. The CDR3 has 11 amino acids. Germline assignment: CDR1 LNHDA and CDR2 SQIVND (reference sequence). The CDR3 bases are TGTGCCAGTAGTAGCGGATACGAGCAGTACTTC. This sequence encodes CASSSGYEQYF. Drawing the rest from reference TRBV19 and TRBJ2-7, the complete variable domain is DGGITQSPKYLFRKEGQNVTLSCEQNLNHDAMYWYRQDPGQGLRLIYYSQIVNDFQKGDIAEGYSVSREKKESFPLTVTSAQKNPTAFYLCASSSGYEQYFGPGTRLTVT.

The rearrangement joins TRBV19 to TRBJ1-1; TRBD1 might be the D (6 bases). The V end lost 8 bases, the J end lost 2 bases, and 21 bases lay between the germline ends. The germline V gene encodes CDR1 LNHDA and CDR2 SQIVND (reference sequence). CDR3 size: 16 residues. The CDR3 loop reads CASLSPGTFSNTEAFF. CDR3 DNA: TGTGCCAGTCTAAGTCCCGGGACATTTTCTAACACTGAAGCTTTCTTT.

The chain recombines TRBV25-1 with TRBJ2-5; the match to TRBD2 covers 8 bases. CDR1 MGHDK and CDR2 SYGVNS come from the germline V gene. The CDR3 runs to 17 residues. V shed 1 base, J shed 0 bases, and the junction held 7 bases outside the gene matches. The CDR3 protein is CASSESMASGYQETQYF. CDR3 coding DNA: TGTGCCAGCAGTGAATCGATGGCTAGCGGGTACCAAGAGACCCAGTACTTC.

The V and J genes are TRBV19 and TRBJ2-3, with D perhaps matching TRBD2 (6 bases). Germline CDR1 is LNHDA and CDR2 is SQIVND (reference sequence). This CDR3 is 15 amino acids long. V lost 2 bases to trimming and J lost 4 bases, with 13 bases between them. The CDR3 DNA follows: TGTGCCAGTAGTATAACCGCGGGAAACTCAGATACGCAGTATTTT. Translation: CASSITAGNSDTQYF.